This T cell receptor (beta chain) was captured by sequencing in a study of control samples from healthy donors and cancer patients. Profiled with immunoSEQ multiplex PCR; TCRdb holds only in-frame clones, not every one. This sample carries over 100,000 clones, about 91% of them seen once, and the ten largest clones take roughly 3.4%. CDR1 and CDR2 from the germline V gene are SEHNR and FQNEAQ (reference sequence). The CDR3 loop spans 16 amino acids. Trimming took 1 base from V and 2 from J; bases not matched to a gene: 6. This clonotype was obtained from a man aged 40-49 years in good health. The V gene is TRBV7-9, the J gene TRBJ2-3; the match to TRBD2 covers 7 bases. Material: blood. CDR3 coding DNA: TGTGCCAGCAGCTTAGGTCTAGCGGCCAACACAGATACGCAGTATTTT. Protein product: CASSLGLAANTDTQYF. Looking up the rest from reference TRBV7-9 and TRBJ2-3 gives the full variable domain: DTGVSQNPRHKITKRGQNVTFRCDPISEHNRLYWYRQTLGQGPEFLTYFQNEAQLEKSRLLSDRFSAERPKGSFSTLEIQRTEQGDSAMYLCASSLGLAANTDTQYFGPGTRLTVL.